This T cell receptor beta chain was sequenced during a study of cytomegalovirus exposure and HLA in healthy donors. Study-wide results and caveats: While the bulk of TCR sequences proved rare, some public TCRs turned up in many donors. Within the 130 or so validation repertoires, first-cohort TCR clusters tended to co-occur, according to a later analysis. Reports indicated that the classifier achieved high specificity and sensitivity in diagnosing cytomegalovirus status. Investigators reported 164 TCR beta chains as tied to cytomegalovirus.

On this clone: Its matching antigen is unknown.

J lost 7 bases, V lost 0 bases, and 6 bases had no gene match. The CDR3 contains 17 residues. CDR1 is SGHTA and CDR2 is FQGTGA in the germline V gene. Method: immunoSEQ multiplex PCR; TCRdb's copy keeps in-frame clones and lacks some. The sample shows more than 250,000 clones, just over 85% of them seen only once. The sample comprised PBMCs. This chain joins TRBV7-3 and TRBJ2-2; 12 bases map to TRBD2. This TCR came from a woman between 18 and 30 years old in good health and CMV-seronegative. The CDR3 region is CASSLTPTSGRVGELFF. The CDR3, as DNA: TGTGCCAGCAGCTTAACCCCGACTAGCGGGAGAGTCGGGGAGCTGTTTTTT. The full variable domain, with the rest looked up from reference TRBV7-3 and TRBJ2-2, is GAGVSQTPSNKVTEKGKYVELRCDPISGHTALYWYRQSLGQGPEFLIYFQGTGAADDSGLPNDRFFAVRPEGSVSTLKIQRTERGDSAVYLCASSLTPTSGRVGELFFGEGSRLTVL.